This entry features one T cell receptor (beta chain) sequence. These data are taken from a study of blood T cell repertoires in COVID-19. In germline, CDR1 is LGHNA, CDR2 YSLEER. This CDR3 contains 16 residues. V was pared by 2 bases and J by 5 bases, with 9 bases of the junction left unmatched. Everyone who took part was roughly 18 to 89 years old, and they came from about 25 US areas. Cohort allocation depended upon clinical history that participants reported. Profiling relied on immunoSEQ multiplex PCR, and the TCRdb table lists in-frame clones only, not all of them. Found here are approximately 200,000 clones, approximately 90% of them singletons; the top ten hold 1.2%.

This receptor was taken from a man aged 25 to 40 who had recovered from COVID-19. The rearrangement links TRBV4-3 to TRBJ1-2; 9 bases map to TRBD1. The specimen sequenced was PBMCs or T cells enriched from blood (not recorded which). This CDR3 reads CASSQSDDRGIYGYTF. CDR3 coding DNA: TGCGCCAGCAGCCAATCGGACGACAGGGGGATTTATGGCTACACCTTC.